Below, one TCR beta chain is given with its context. Authors' methods: It was from reference gene primer amplification that nucleated cell counts were estimated. Sequencing was performed with immunoSEQ multiplex PCR; in TCRdb, only in-frame clones are kept and a portion is missing. V and J calls and clone size are given by that table; D and trimming were obtained from the DNA. This table holds some 320,000 clones, 90% found once. Recruitment covered about two dozen US areas and drew participants whose ages spanned about 18 to 100 years. Participants were placed into cohorts based on the clinical history they reported. The data originate from a study of blood T cell repertoires in COVID-19. Study details: COVID-19 samples, acute and convalescent, were from the United States, Italy and Spain.

V shed 5 bases and J 0 bases; nucleotides not matched to a gene: 10. The CDR3 has 17 amino acids. CDR1 and CDR2 (germline): SGHAT, FQNNGV. The chain is built from TRBV11-2 and TRBJ1-3; 7 bases align to TRBD1. What was sequenced was PBMCs or T cells enriched from blood (not recorded which). The receptor comes from a man in his sixties who had recovered from COVID-19. The CDR3 loop reads CASSLTQDRSSGNTIYF. The CDR3 DNA sequence: TGTGCCAGCAGCCTCACCCAGGACAGGTCCTCTGGAAACACCATATATTTT.